Listed below are T cell receptor beta chains from one sample, sequenced in a study of T cells in localized non-small cell lung cancer. Clones were sequenced by immunoSEQ multiplex PCR, and TCRdb holds only the in-frame ones, with some missing. Of just over 70,000 clones in the sample, approximately 87% were seen once. The sequenced sample was peripheral blood, obtained before any cancer treatment. The receptors originated from a male donor at least 60 years old with stage III squamous cell lung carcinoma. The CDR3 runs from the conserved cysteine through the conserved F or W. A D gene is named only where the DNA matches it firmly. A row's size may be missing; if present it is once, few, many or a size class.

size | J | V | D | CDR3 | DNA
. | TRBJ2-2 | TRBV12-5 | . | CASGLTNTGELFF | TGTGCTAGTGGTTTGACAAACACCGGGGAGCTGTTTTTT
. | TRBJ1-6 | TRBV6-5 | . | CASSFRTELLNSPLHF | TGTGCCAGCAGTTTTCGGACAGAGCTCCTTAATTCACCCCTCCACTTT
. | TRBJ1-1 | TRBV7-9 | . | CASSLGEGMNTEAFF | TGTGCCAGCAGCTTAGGGGAGGGGATGAACACTGAAGCTTTCTTT
once | TRBJ1-6 | TRBV19 | . | CASSVTQGSAASPLHF | TGTGCCAGTAGTGTGACACAGGGATCCGCCGCGTCACCCCTCCACTTT
. | TRBJ1-1 | TRBV5-1 | . | CASKRGLENTEAFF | TGCGCCAGCAAGCGAGGGTTGGAGAACACTGAAGCTTTCTTT
. | TRBJ2-7 | TRBV19 | . | CASMDLRLSSYEQYF | TGTGCCAGTATGGACCTCAGGCTTAGCTCCTACGAGCAGTACTTC
. | TRBJ2-2 | TRBV7-2 | TRBD1 | CASSLFPGQSGELFF | TGTGCCAGCAGCTTATTCCCGGGACAGTCCGGGGAGCTGTTTTTT
. | TRBJ2-5 | TRBV7-8 | TRBD1 | CASSTRTGAQETQYF | TGTGCCAGCAGCACCCGGACAGGGGCCCAAGAGACCCAGTACTTC
. | TRBJ2-3 | TRBV9 | TRBD2 | CASSVLAGATDTQYF | TGTGCCAGCAGCGTACTAGCGGGGGCCACAGATACGCAGTATTTT
large | TRBJ1-1 | TRBV7-9 | . | CASSLVWGANTEAFF | TGTGCCAGCAGCTTAGTGTGGGGGGCGAACACTGAAGCTTTCTTT
. | TRBJ2-5 | TRBV5-1 | TRBD1 | CASSFDRGEQYF | TGCGCCAGCAGCTTCGACAGGGGAGAGCAGTACTTC
. | TRBJ2-1 | TRBV6-4 | . | CASSDSSSGFENEQFF | TGTGCCAGCAGTGACTCGAGTTCAGGGTTCGAGAATGAGCAGTTCTTC
. | TRBJ1-1 | TRBV30 | TRBD1 | CAWSVGGGQAGTEAFF | TGTGCCTGGAGTGTAGGGGGGGGACAGGCGGGCACTGAAGCTTTCTTT
. | TRBJ1-6 | TRBV5-4 | . | CASSVGGGSYNSPLHF | TGTGCCTCTAGTGTGGGGGGGGGCTCCTATAATTCACCCCTCCACTTT
. | TRBJ1-2 | TRBV7-9 | . | CASSFDTFYGYTF | TGTGCCAGCAGCTTTGATACCTTCTATGGCTACACCTTC
. | TRBJ2-3 | TRBV19 | TRBD2 | CASSTDGAGGSWDTQYF | TGTGCCAGTAGTACGGATGGAGCGGGGGGTAGTTGGGATACGCAGTATTTT
. | TRBJ2-3 | TRBV19 | TRBD1 | CASSITGGTDTQYF | TGTGCCAGTAGTATAACAGGGGGCACAGATACGCAGTATTTT
. | TRBJ2-1 | TRBV7-2 | . | CASSLVPGASYGEQFF | TGTGCCAGCAGCTTAGTTCCGGGGGCGAGTTACGGTGAGCAGTTCTTC
. | TRBJ1-5 | TRBV12-1 | . | CASPDGPFLGGNSYQPQHF | TGTGCCAGCCCCGATGGTCCTTTTCTTGGAGGGAACTCGTATCAGCCCCAGCATTTT
medium-sized | TRBJ1-1 | TRBV19 | . | CASNMGGSNTEAFF | TGTGCCAGTAACATGGGTGGCTCGAACACTGAAGCTTTCTTT
. | TRBJ1-5 | TRBV28 | TRBD1 | CATQFRDRGSNQPQHF | TGTGCCACCCAGTTTAGGGACAGGGGCTCCAATCAGCCCCAGCATTTT
. | TRBJ2-4 | TRBV5-8 | . | CASSSGFLLAKNIQYF | TGTGCCAGCAGCTCGGGATTTTTACTAGCCAAAAACATTCAGTACTTC
. | TRBJ1-5 | TRBV29-1 | . | CSAGPKGQPQHF | TGCAGCGCAGGCCCCAAAGGACAGCCCCAGCATTTT
. | TRBJ2-2 | TRBV7-8 | . | CASSLSSTGELFF | TGTGCCAGCAGCTTGTCCTCCACCGGGGAGCTGTTTTTT
. | TRBJ1-2 | TRBV10-2 | . | CAARTTSYGYTF | TGCGCCGCCCGTACGACTAGTTATGGCTACACCTTC
. | TRBJ2-5 | TRBV7-8 | TRBD2 | CASSLETSGGETQYF | TGTGCCAGCAGCTTAGAAACTAGCGGGGGAGAGACCCAGTACTTC
. | TRBJ1-4 | TRBV28 | . | CASRPQGFLTGEKLFF | TGTGCCAGCAGACCACAGGGATTCCTCACGGGTGAAAAACTGTTTTTT
. | TRBJ1-6 | TRBV5-6 | TRBD1 | CASSFQGDYNSPLHF | TGTGCCAGCAGCTTCCAGGGGGATTATAATTCACCCCTCCACTTT
. | TRBJ2-4 | TRBV10-2 | . | CASASGGIQYF | TGCGCCAGCGCCTCTGGTGGCATTCAGTACTTC
. | TRBJ1-1 | TRBV5-1 | . | CASSSSLQERAFF | TGCGCCAGCAGCTCCTCATTACAGGAACGGGCTTTCTTT
. | TRBJ1-6 | TRBV10-1 | . | CASSVGTYSPLHF | TGCGCCAGCAGTGTTGGGACCTATTCACCCCTCCACTTT
. | TRBJ1-3 | TRBV29-1 | . | CSALRGAGNTIYF | TGCAGCGCCCTTAGGGGGGCTGGAAACACCATATATTTT
. | TRBJ2-3 | TRBV29-1 | TRBD1 | CSVDRGISTDTQYF | TGCAGCGTCGACAGGGGTATATCGACAGATACGCAGTATTTT
. | TRBJ1-5 | TRBV7-2 | . | CASSWDGSNQPQHF | TGTGCCAGCAGCTGGGACGGAAGCAATCAGCCCCAGCATTTT
once | TRBJ2-3 | TRBV5-8 | TRBD1 | CASSSKDRSRQYF | TGTGCCAGCAGCTCCAAGGACAGGTCGAGACAGTATTTT
once | TRBJ1-6 | TRBV18 | . | CASSPGTQNSPLHF | TGTGCCAGCTCCCCCGGGACCCAGAACTCACCCCTCCACTTT
. | TRBJ2-3 | TRBV6-6 | TRBD2 | CASSTTSGFSTDTQYF | TGTGCCAGCAGTACGACTAGCGGGTTTAGCACAGATACGCAGTATTTT
. | TRBJ2-1 | TRBV5-1 | TRBD2 | CASLSGGALGEQFF | TGCGCCAGCCTTAGCGGGGGGGCCCTGGGTGAGCAGTTCTTC
. | TRBJ2-2 | TRBV7-9 | TRBD1 | CASSVGQGPLGELFF | TGTGCCAGCAGCGTCGGACAGGGCCCCCTCGGGGAGCTGTTTTTT
. | TRBJ2-3 | TRBV9 | . | CASSGLSGQITDTQYF | TGTGCCAGCAGCGGCCTTAGCGGACAGATCACAGATACGCAGTATTTT
. | TRBJ2-2 | TRBV4-2 | TRBD2 | CASSQDWSSGVNTGELFF | TGTGCCAGCAGCCAAGATTGGAGTAGCGGGGTTAACACCGGGGAGCTGTTTTTT
. | TRBJ2-5 | TRBV4-1 | TRBD1 | CASSRPGTEQETQYF | TGCGCCAGCAGCCGGCCCGGGACAGAACAAGAGACCCAGTACTTC
. | TRBJ1-1 | TRBV18 | . | CASSPEVRVTEAFF | TGTGCCAGCTCACCCGAGGTTAGGGTTACTGAAGCTTTCTTT
. | TRBJ2-1 | TRBV28 | TRBD1 | CASSGGQGEVYNEQFF | TGTGCCAGCAGCGGGGGACAGGGTGAGGTCTACAATGAGCAGTTCTTC
. | TRBJ1-5 | TRBV5-8 | . | CASSLGQSLNQPQHF | TGTGCCAGCAGCCTCGGACAGTCCCTCAATCAGCCCCAGCATTTT